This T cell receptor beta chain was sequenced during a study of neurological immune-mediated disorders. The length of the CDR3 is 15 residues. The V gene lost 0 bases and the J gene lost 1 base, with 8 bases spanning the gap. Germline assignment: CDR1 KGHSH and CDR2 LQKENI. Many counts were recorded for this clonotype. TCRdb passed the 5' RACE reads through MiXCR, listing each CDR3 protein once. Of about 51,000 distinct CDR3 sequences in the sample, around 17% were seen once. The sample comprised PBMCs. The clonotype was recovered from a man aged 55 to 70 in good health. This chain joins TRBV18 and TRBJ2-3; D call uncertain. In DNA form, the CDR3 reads TGTGCCAGCTCACCACCTCGCGGCGGCACAGATACGCAGTATTTT. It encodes CASSPPRGGTDTQYF.